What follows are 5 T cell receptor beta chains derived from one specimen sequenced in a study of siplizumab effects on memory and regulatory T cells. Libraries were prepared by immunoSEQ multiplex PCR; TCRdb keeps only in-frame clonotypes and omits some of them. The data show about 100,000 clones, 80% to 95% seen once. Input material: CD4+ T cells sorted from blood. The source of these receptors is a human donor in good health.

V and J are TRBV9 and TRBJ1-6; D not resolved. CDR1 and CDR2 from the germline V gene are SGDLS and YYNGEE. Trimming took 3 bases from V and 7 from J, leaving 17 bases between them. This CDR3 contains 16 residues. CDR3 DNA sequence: TGTGCCAGCAGCGCCCAGCGGGGAAGTGGAAATTCACCCCTCCACTTT. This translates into CASSAQRGSGNSPLHF.

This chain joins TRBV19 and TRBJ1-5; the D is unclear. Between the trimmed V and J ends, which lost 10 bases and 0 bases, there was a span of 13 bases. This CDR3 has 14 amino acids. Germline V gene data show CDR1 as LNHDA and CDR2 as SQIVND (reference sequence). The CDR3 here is CATKTLSSNQPQHF. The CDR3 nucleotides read TGTGCCACAAAGACACTATCTAGCAATCAGCCCCAGCATTTT.

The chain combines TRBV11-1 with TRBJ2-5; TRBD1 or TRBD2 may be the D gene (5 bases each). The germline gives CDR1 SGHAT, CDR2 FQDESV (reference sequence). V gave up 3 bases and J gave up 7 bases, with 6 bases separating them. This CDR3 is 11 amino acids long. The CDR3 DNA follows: TGTGCCAGCAGCTTTGGGGGGACCCAGTACTTC. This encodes CASSFGGTQYF.

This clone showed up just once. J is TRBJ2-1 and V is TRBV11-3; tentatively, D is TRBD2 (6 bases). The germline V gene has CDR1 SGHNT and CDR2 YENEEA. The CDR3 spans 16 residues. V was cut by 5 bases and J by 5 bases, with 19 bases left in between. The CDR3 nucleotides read TGTGCCAGCAGCAGCGGCGGACTAAAGCGTCACAATGAGCAGTTCTTC. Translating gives CASSSGGLKRHNEQFF.

Written as DNA, the CDR3 is TGTGCCTGGAGTGAGGGCAGTGGCAGAGCTTTCTTT. It is translated as CAWSEGSGRAFF. V gene TRBV30 combines with J gene TRBJ1-1, with D unclear. The V end was cut by 1 base, the J end by 10 bases, with 13 bases between. The CDR3 consists of 12 residues. The germline V gene has CDR1 GTSNPN and CDR2 SVGIG (reference sequence).